These 25 T cell receptor beta chains share one sample of origin, sequenced in a study of blood T cell repertoires in COVID-19 (dated by TCRdb to 2019 to 2021). Library prep was done by the immunoSEQ multiplex PCR assay. TCRdb re-hosts the immuneACCESS table, in-frame sequences only. Its copies lack some clones; in the studies checked, an unresolved V gene accounts for under half of them, and the cause for the rest is not known. Present in this sample are 400,000 to 550,000 clones, 75% to 90% of which were seen just once. About 4.5% of the sample is taken by the ten largest. The sample comprised peripheral blood. All receptors derive from a woman between 25 and 40 years old with acute or convalescent COVID-19.

The chain joins TRBV7-6 to TRBJ2-1, with TRBD2 identical over 13 bases. V shed 1 base and J 7 bases; nucleotides not matched to a gene: 4. The germline gives CDR1 SGHVS, CDR2 FNYEAQ. The CDR3 runs 16 residues. The CDR3 region is CASSLELAGGFNEQFF. The CDR3 nucleotides are TGTGCCAGCAGCTTAGAACTAGCGGGGGGGTTTAATGAGCAGTTCTTC.

A single count supports this clone. V usage is TRBV7-9 and J usage is TRBJ1-5, with unresolved D. Per germline, CDR1 SEHNR and CDR2 FQNEAQ (reference sequence). V was shortened by 3 bases and J by 7 bases, with 7 bases between the two germline ends. The CDR3 has 12 amino acids. The CDR3 DNA reads TGTGCCAGCAGCTTCGGGGAGCAGCCCCAGCATTTT. Protein: CASSFGEQPQHF. The whole variable domain, filled in from reference TRBV7-9 and TRBJ1-5, reads DTGVSQNPRHKITKRGQNVTFRCDPISEHNRLYWYRQTLGQGPEFLTYFQNEAQLEKSRLLSDRFSAERPKGSFSTLEIQRTEQGDSAMYLCASSFGEQPQHFGDGTRLSIL.

The chain joins TRBV10-1 to TRBJ2-3; tentative D call: TRBD1 (6 bases). The V gene lost 2 bases and the J gene lost 6 bases, with 12 bases spanning the gap. The CDR3 sequence is 14 residues long. CDR1 is WNHNN and CDR2 is SYGVQD in the germline V gene (reference sequence). The DNA for the CDR3 is TGCGCCAGCAGTGAGGACAGGCCTTTGGATACGCAGTATTTT. The encoded protein is CASSEDRPLDTQYF.

The chain links TRBV7-2 to TRBJ2-1; 7 nucleotides match TRBD1. CDR3 length: 13 residues. In germline, CDR1 is SGHTA, CDR2 FQGNSA. V lost 3 bases to trimming and J lost 10 bases; unmatched junction nucleotides: 6. For the CDR3, the DNA is TGTGCCAGCAGCTTCAATGCAGGGGGAGAGCAGTTCTTC. As protein: CASSFNAGGEQFF. Full variable domain (remainder filled in from reference TRBV7-2 and TRBJ2-1): GAGVSQSPSNKVTEKGKDVELRCDPISGHTALYWYRQSLGQGLEFLIYFQGNSAPDKSGLPSDRFSAERTGGSVSTLTIQRTQQEDSAVYLCASSFNAGGEQFFGPGTRLTVL.

The rearrangement joins TRBV5-5 to TRBJ2-7; the D gene is possibly TRBD2 (5 bases). The CDR3 spans 15 residues. The germline V gene encodes CDR1 SGHKS and CDR2 YYEKEE (reference sequence). V gave up 1 base and J gave up 2 bases, with 13 bases separating them. Written as DNA, the CDR3 is TGTGCCAGCAGCTTGTGGCTAGGAGGCGCCTACGAGCAGTACTTC. Residues: CASSLWLGGAYEQYF.

The genes are TRBV5-1 and TRBJ2-1, with TRBD1 as a possible D gene (6 bases). CDR1 and CDR2 (germline): SGHRS, YFSETQ. Trimming stripped 0 bases from V and 12 bases from J, with 7 bases between. CDR3 size: 11 residues. The CDR3 DNA reads as TGCGCCAGCAGCTTGGACAGGGTGCAGTTCTTC. Its protein is CASSLDRVQFF.

The V gene is TRBV5-5, the J gene TRBJ2-7; TRBD1 aligns across 9 bases. CDR3 size: 14 residues. V dropped 5 bases and J dropped 2; count of bases not matched to a gene: 5. Germline V lookup: CDR1 SGHKS, CDR2 YYEKEE (reference sequence). Here the CDR3 DNA reads TGTGCCAGCAGTGGGACAGGGAGGACCTACGAGCAGTACTTC. Translated: CASSGTGRTYEQYF.

This clone was observed once. The chain couples TRBV6-4 to TRBJ1-6, with a possible D match to TRBD1 (6 bases). This CDR3 is 16 amino acids long. Germline lookup yields CDR1 MRHNA and CDR2 SNTAGT. The V and J ends lost 3 bases and 9 bases respectively, with 18 bases between them. In DNA, the CDR3 is TGTGCCAGCAGTGAATTCAGTTTTCGCAGGGGTTCACCCCTCCACTTT. Translation: CASSEFSFRRGSPLHF.

The chain combines TRBV15 with TRBJ1-2, with a possible D match to TRBD1 (6 bases). Trimming cost V 1 base and J 6 bases, with 15 bases left between them. The CDR3 has 15 residues. Germline V gene data show CDR1 as LNHNV and CDR2 as YYDKDF (reference sequence). The CDR3, as DNA: TGTGCCACCAGCAGAGGACGGGAAGGGGGAAATGGCTACACCTTC. This translates into CATSRGREGGNGYTF. Complete variable domain (other parts from reference TRBV15 and TRBJ1-2): DAMVIQNPRYQVTQFGKPVTLSCSQTLNHNVMYWYQQKSSQAPKLLFHYYDKDFNNEADTPDNFQSRRPNTSFCFLDIRSPGLGDTAMYLCATSRGREGGNGYTFGSGTRLTVV.

The CDR3 reads CASSIILAGGQNTGELFF. Written as DNA, the CDR3 is TGTGCCAGCAGCATAATACTAGCGGGGGGCCAAAACACCGGGGAGCTGTTTTTT. The rearrangement joins TRBV7-8 to TRBJ2-2; TRBD2 matches 12 bases. The CDR3 consists of 18 residues. CDR1 is SGHVS, CDR2 FQNEAQ, per germline. V was pared by 5 bases and J by 2 bases, with 9 bases of the junction left unmatched.

The chain couples TRBV2 to TRBJ1-5; D not resolved. The CDR3 totals 15 residues. Germline CDR1 reads SNHLY; CDR2 reads FYNNEI. Between the trimmed V and J ends, which lost 2 bases and 5 bases, there was a span of 13 bases. In DNA form, the CDR3 reads TGTGCCAGCAGTGAAAAGGGTTGGGGAGATCAGCCCCAGCATTTT. It translates to CASSEKGWGDQPQHF.

The chain joins TRBV18 to TRBJ1-1; 7 nucleotides agree with TRBD1. CDR3 length: 15 residues. V was clipped by 3 bases and J by 2 bases; unmatched bases: 6. Germline lookup yields CDR1 KGHSH and CDR2 LQKENI. The CDR3 protein is CASSPLRQGNTEAFF. CDR3 nucleotides: TGTGCCAGCTCACCTCTACGACAGGGTAACACTGAAGCTTTCTTT.

The chain employs TRBV7-2 and TRBJ2-1; D might be TRBD2 (6 bases). V was pared by 7 bases and J by 5 bases, with 15 bases between. This CDR3 has 14 residues. Germline lookup yields CDR1 SGHTA and CDR2 FQGNSA. The CDR3 sequence: CASTPGGGHNEQFF. The CDR3 DNA reads TGTGCCAGCACCCCCGGGGGTGGGCACAATGAGCAGTTCTTC.

This clone was recorded once. V is TRBV12-3 or TRBV12-4 and J is TRBJ1-1; maybe TRBD1 (6 bases). Trimming cost V 4 bases and J 11 bases, with 11 bases left between them. The CDR3 runs to 11 residues. CDR3 in DNA: TGTGCCAGCAGTTCAGGGGTAACGGCTTTCTTT. The encoded protein is CASSSGVTAFF.

V gene TRBV24-1 combines with J gene TRBJ1-5, with TRBD1 matching 8 bases. Germline V gene data show CDR1 as KGHDR and CDR2 as SFDVKD. CDR3 size: 14 residues. The trim removed 7 bases at V and 9 bases at J, leaving 10 bases unmatched. For the CDR3, the DNA is TGTGCCACCAGCCGGGACAGGACAGGGTCGCCCCAGCATTTT. As protein: CATSRDRTGSPQHF.

The gene calls are TRBV28 and TRBJ1-6, with TRBD1 matching 7 bases. The CDR3 totals 14 residues. Losses at the gene ends were 8 bases for V and 7 bases for J; bases not matched to a gene: 8. CDR1 is MDHEN, CDR2 SYDVKM, per germline. The DNA of the CDR3 is TGTGCCAGCCAGGGGGACACTTCAAATTCACCCCTCCACTTT. Translated: CASQGDTSNSPLHF.

With regard to this clone: The sample has other DNA sequences that encode this CDR3 too. This chain uses TRBV6-6 with TRBJ2-5, with 10 positions matching TRBD1. V lost 2 bases to trimming and J lost 4 bases; unmatched junction nucleotides: 1. The CDR3 has 14 residues. Germline V CDR1 and CDR2: MNHNY, SVGAGI (reference sequence). CDR3 loop: CASSYGQGGETQYF. As DNA, the CDR3 is TGTGCCAGCAGTTACGGACAGGGGGGAGAGACCCAGTACTTC.

The chain combines TRBV4-1 with TRBJ1-5; a weak D match, TRBD1 (5 bases). Germline assignment: CDR1 MGHRA and CDR2 YSYEKL. The CDR3 loop spans 13 amino acids. V was trimmed by 0 bases and J by 5 bases, leaving 5 bases between them. This CDR3 reads CASSQEGDQPQHF. The DNA of the CDR3 is TGCGCCAGCAGCCAAGAAGGGGATCAGCCCCAGCATTTT.

The chain employs TRBV5-6 and TRBJ2-7, with a tentative D call TRBD2 (5 bases). The germline V gene encodes CDR1 SGHDT and CDR2 YYEEEE. Trimming stripped 4 bases from V and 2 bases from J, with 13 bases between. This CDR3 is built from 14 residues. The chain's CDR3 is CASSSPEGTYEQYF. Here the CDR3 DNA reads TGTGCCAGCAGCAGTCCTGAGGGTACCTACGAGCAGTACTTC.

The V gene is TRBV28, the J gene TRBJ1-6; D might be TRBD1 (5 bases). Per the germline V gene, CDR1 is MDHEN and CDR2 is SYDVKM. CDR3 length: 15 residues. Trimming pared 6 bases from V and 7 bases from J, leaving 16 bases between. CDR3 loop: CASSPGGALNSPLHF. DNA of the CDR3: TGTGCCAGCAGCCCGGGCGGGGCGTTGAATTCACCCCTCCACTTT.

The genes are TRBV5-6 and TRBJ2-1; no clear D. V lost 0 bases and J 12 bases, leaving 19 bases between the germline ends. CDR3 length: 15 amino acids. Germline V CDR1 and CDR2: SGHDT, YYEEEE. The CDR3 protein is CASSLAAVARRGQFF. CDR3 nucleotides: TGTGCCAGCAGCTTGGCCGCAGTAGCCCGTCGTGGGCAGTTCTTC.

The rearrangement uses TRBV10-3 and TRBJ1-1, with D tentatively TRBD1 (5 bases). The germline V and J ends were trimmed by 3 bases and 4 bases, with 12 bases remaining between them. The CDR3 spans 14 residues. CDR1 is ENHRY and CDR2 is SYGVKD in the germline V gene. CDR3 loop: CAISDGGAFTEAFF. DNA of the CDR3: TGTGCCATCAGTGACGGAGGGGCATTCACTGAAGCTTTCTTT.

The chain is built from TRBV5-5 and TRBJ2-3, with 7 bases that match TRBD2. The CDR3 loop spans 17 amino acids. V trimming: 4 bases; J trimming: 4 bases; junction bases outside the gene matches: 15. Germline V gene data show CDR1 as SGHKS and CDR2 as YYEKEE (reference sequence). The CDR3 DNA follows: TGTGCCAGCAGCCATTTCGTACAGCCCCGGGGGGCAGATACGCAGTATTTT. Translated, it gives CASSHFVQPRGADTQYF.

The J gene is TRBJ1-3, the V gene TRBV4-1; D is undetermined. Germline loops: CDR1 MGHRA, CDR2 YSYEKL. The germline V and J ends were trimmed by 1 base and 0 bases, with 7 bases remaining between them. The CDR3 is made up of 15 amino acids. CDR3 bases: TGCGCCAGCAGCCAAGTTGGCTTCTCTGGAAACACCATATATTTT. As protein: CASSQVGFSGNTIYF.

This clone was seen only once. The chain links TRBV3-1 (or the pseudogene TRBV3-2) to TRBJ1-3; D call uncertain. The CDR3 consists of 15 residues. The V gene's germline CDR1 is LGHDT and CDR2 YNNKEL (reference sequence). Trimming removed 1 base from V and 0 bases from J, with 7 bases in between. CDR3 DNA sequence: TGTGCCAGCAGCCAAGGTCAGTTCTCTGGAAACACCATATATTTT. Protein sequence: CASSQGQFSGNTIYF.